Here is one TCR beta chain with its context. Measured with immunoSEQ multiplex PCR; TCRdb has only the in-frame clones, and not every one. The repertoire holds some 58,000 clones, with approximately 90% as singletons. V was clipped by 11 bases and J by 2 bases; unmatched bases: 3. Per the germline V gene, CDR1 is MNHNS and CDR2 is SASEGT. The CDR3 loop spans 13 amino acids. This sample was included in a study of OX40 agonist ivuxolimab in advanced cancers. V usage is TRBV6-1 and J usage is TRBJ1-5; 10 bases map to TRBD1. This receptor was identified in an adult with an advanced solid tumor such as melanoma, head and neck, liver or kidney cancer. Sample: CD4+ or CD8+ T cells sorted from blood, taken in a trial of the OX40 agonist ivuxolimab. DNA for the CDR3: TGTGCCCTCGGGACAGGGGGCAATCAGCCCCAGCATTTT. Encoded protein: CALGTGGNQPQHF.